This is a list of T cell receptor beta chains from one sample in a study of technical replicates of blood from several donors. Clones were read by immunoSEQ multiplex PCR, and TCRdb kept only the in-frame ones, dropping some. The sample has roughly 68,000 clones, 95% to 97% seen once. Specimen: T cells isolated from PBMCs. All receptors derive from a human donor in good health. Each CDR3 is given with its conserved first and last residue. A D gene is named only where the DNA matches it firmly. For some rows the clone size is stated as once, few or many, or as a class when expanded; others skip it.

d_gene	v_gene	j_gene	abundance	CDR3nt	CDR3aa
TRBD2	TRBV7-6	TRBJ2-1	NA	TGTGCCAGCAGCCCCGGACTAGCGGGAGGCTTTTGGAATGAGCAGTTCTTC	CASSPGLAGGFWNEQFF
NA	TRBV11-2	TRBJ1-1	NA	TGTGCCAGCAGCTTAAACAAGAACACTGAAGCTTTCTTT	CASSLNKNTEAFF
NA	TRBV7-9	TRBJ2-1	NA	TGTGCCAGCAGCTTAGCTCCTAATGAGCAGTTCTTC	CASSLAPNEQFF
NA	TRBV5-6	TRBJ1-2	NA	TGTGCCAGCAGCTTGGCCGGACTCCACTATGGCTACACCTTC	CASSLAGLHYGYTF
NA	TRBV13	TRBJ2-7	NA	TGTGCCAGCAGTTTATTGTCTCCCGGCTCCTACGAGCAGTACTTC	CASSLLSPGSYEQYF
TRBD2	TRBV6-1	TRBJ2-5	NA	TGTGCCAGCTTACTAGCGGGAGAGGAGACCCAGTACTTC	CASLLAGEETQYF
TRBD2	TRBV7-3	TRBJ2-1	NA	TGTGCCAGCAGCGCAGCCACTAGCGGAATCAATGAGCAGTTCTTC	CASSAATSGINEQFF
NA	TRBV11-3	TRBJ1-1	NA	TGTGCCAGCAGCCCTTCCGACAGGACTGAAGCTTTCTTT	CASSPSDRTEAFF
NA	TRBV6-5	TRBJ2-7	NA	TGTGCCAGCACCGGGATCACTCTGCCATACGAGCAGTACTTC	CASTGITLPYEQYF
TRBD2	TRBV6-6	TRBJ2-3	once	TGTGCCAGCAGTTACGGCGGGAGGACAGATACGCAGTATTTT	CASSYGGRTDTQYF
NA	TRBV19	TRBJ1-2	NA	TGTGCCAGTAGTATGCCGGGTAGCTATGGCTACACCTTC	CASSMPGSYGYTF
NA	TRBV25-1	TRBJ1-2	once	TGTGCCAGCAGGGTGGGCTCTGGCTACACCTTC	CASRVGSGYTF
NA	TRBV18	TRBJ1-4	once	TGTGCCAGCTCACCAATCCAGTACAATGAAAAACTGTTTTTT	CASSPIQYNEKLFF
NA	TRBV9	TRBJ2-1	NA	TGTGCCAGCAGCGGGGGACTCGTCAATGAGCAGTTCTTC	CASSGGLVNEQFF
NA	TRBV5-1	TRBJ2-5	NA	TGCGCCAGCAGCTTGGAGGGGGTACTAGGTCAAGAGACCCAGTACTTC	CASSLEGVLGQETQYF
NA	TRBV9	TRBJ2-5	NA	TGTGCCAGCAGCGTATCCACTACACAAGAGACCCAGTACTTC	CASSVSTTQETQYF
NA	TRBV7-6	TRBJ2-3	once	TGTGCCAGCGGGGCGGGGATCACAGATACGCAGTATTTT	CASGAGITDTQYF
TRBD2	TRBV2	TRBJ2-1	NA	TGTGCCAGCAGCCTAGCGGAATTAATGGATGAGCAGTTCTTC	CASSLAELMDEQFF